Listed below are T cell receptor beta chains from one sample, sequenced in a study of blood T cells in healthy people across ages. TCRdb itself ran the 5' RACE reads through MiXCR, one entry per CDR3 protein. The sample contains about 1.7 million distinct CDR3 sequences, 28% of which appear only once. Specimen: blood. The receptors here all came from a woman aged 25 to 39 in good health. CDR3s include the opening cysteine and the closing phenylalanine or tryptophan. The D gene is left open where the match is weak. Clone size is stated in some rows and not others, as once, few, many or a class when expanded.

v_call: TRBV20-1; j_call: TRBJ2-1; clone_size: few; d_call: TRBD2; cdr3_nt: TGCAGTGCAGGAGGACTAGCGGGGGGGGTCAGTGAGCAGTTCTTC; cdr3_aa: CSAGGLAGGVSEQFF
v_call: TRBV6-6; j_call: TRBJ1-1; clone_size: -; d_call: -; cdr3_nt: TGTGCCAGCAGTTCCCTACAGGGAGGGATGAACACTGAAGCTTTCTTT; cdr3_aa: CASSSLQGGMNTEAFF
v_call: TRBV5-6; j_call: TRBJ2-3; clone_size: -; d_call: -; cdr3_nt: TGTGCCAGCAGCGCAGCTAGCCGACGGGCGGCAGATACGCAGTATTTT; cdr3_aa: CASSAASRRAADTQYF
v_call: TRBV7-6; j_call: TRBJ2-1; clone_size: few; d_call: -; cdr3_nt: TGTGCCAGCAGCCCCCGGGGCGGGGGCGAACCGGGCTACAATGAGCAGTTCTTC; cdr3_aa: CASSPRGGGEPGYNEQFF
v_call: TRBV6-1; j_call: TRBJ2-5; clone_size: few; d_call: -; cdr3_nt: TGTGCCAGCAGTGAATGGAACCAAGAGACCCAGTACTTC; cdr3_aa: CASSEWNQETQYF
v_call: TRBV28; j_call: TRBJ2-7; clone_size: few; d_call: TRBD1; cdr3_nt: TGTGCCAGCAGTTCCACAGGGGGCGCCTCCTACGAGCGGTACTTC; cdr3_aa: CASSSTGGASYERYF
v_call: TRBV20-1; j_call: TRBJ1-2; clone_size: few; d_call: -; cdr3_nt: TGCAGTGCTAGAGCCAGAGGGGAATATGGCTACACCTTC; cdr3_aa: CSARARGEYGYTF
v_call: TRBV20-1; j_call: TRBJ2-3; clone_size: -; d_call: TRBD2; cdr3_nt: TGCAGTGCTAGAGATGGCGGGAGGTCCTTCACAGATACGCAGTATTTT; cdr3_aa: CSARDGGRSFTDTQYF
v_call: TRBV11-2; j_call: TRBJ1-2; clone_size: -; d_call: -; cdr3_nt: TGTGCCAGCAGCTTATGGCCCGAGGAGGAGAGCGGCTACACCTTC; cdr3_aa: CASSLWPEEESGYTF
v_call: TRBV27; j_call: TRBJ2-7; clone_size: -; d_call: TRBD1; cdr3_nt: TGTGCCGTAGGTGCAGGGGGCAGGTACGAGCAGTACTTC; cdr3_aa: CAVGAGGRYEQYF
v_call: TRBV29-1; j_call: TRBJ1-2; clone_size: many; d_call: -; cdr3_nt: TGCAGCGTTGCACGTCAGGGCTACACCTTC; cdr3_aa: CSVARQGYTF
v_call: TRBV7-3; j_call: TRBJ1-6; clone_size: -; d_call: TRBD1; cdr3_nt: TGTGCCAGCAGCTTAACGTCGGCAGGGGGCTTGTCACCCCTCCACTTT; cdr3_aa: CASSLTSAGGLSPLHF
v_call: TRBV6-1; j_call: TRBJ2-3; clone_size: -; d_call: -; cdr3_nt: TGTGCCAGCAGTGAAGCGCGGAGGGCTAGGCTCGCAGATACGCAGTATTTT; cdr3_aa: CASSEARRARLADTQYF
v_call: TRBV7-2; j_call: TRBJ1-6; clone_size: few; d_call: -; cdr3_nt: TGTGCCAGCAGCCCACAAACTTTTCTCTCACCCCTCCACTTT; cdr3_aa: CASSPQTFLSPLHF
v_call: TRBV7-9; j_call: TRBJ2-3; clone_size: -; d_call: -; cdr3_nt: TGTGCCAGCAGCCCGTGGGACTTGCGAGAGACCTTTAGCACAGATACGCAGTATTTT; cdr3_aa: CASSPWDLRETFSTDTQYF
v_call: TRBV14; j_call: TRBJ2-1; clone_size: -; d_call: TRBD2; cdr3_nt: TGTGCCAGCAGCCAAGTGGATACCGGGACTAGCGGGGGGAATGAGCAGTTCTTC; cdr3_aa: CASSQVDTGTSGGNEQFF
v_call: TRBV24-1; j_call: TRBJ2-1; clone_size: -; d_call: -; cdr3_nt: TGTGCCACCAGTGATTCTAGATTTGTTCGGAGCAATGAGCAGTTCTTC; cdr3_aa: CATSDSRFVRSNEQFF
v_call: TRBV6-2/TRBV6-3; j_call: TRBJ1-1; clone_size: -; d_call: -; cdr3_nt: TGTGCCAGCAGTTCAACCCGCGGGGCCGACGCCACTGAAGCTTTCTTT; cdr3_aa: CASSSTRGADATEAFF
v_call: TRBV12-3/TRBV12-4; j_call: TRBJ2-5; clone_size: many; d_call: -; cdr3_nt: TGTGCCAGCAGTTCTCTCATAGAGACCCAGTACTTC; cdr3_aa: CASSSLIETQYF
v_call: TRBV7-9; j_call: TRBJ2-3; clone_size: -; d_call: -; cdr3_nt: TGTGCCAGCAGCTTATCTTATGATACGCAGTATTTT; cdr3_aa: CASSLSYDTQYF
v_call: TRBV11-2; j_call: TRBJ2-1; clone_size: -; d_call: -; cdr3_nt: TGTGCCAGCAGGTCCCTTAGCAATCATGAGCAGTTCTTC; cdr3_aa: CASRSLSNHEQFF
v_call: TRBV6-2/TRBV6-3; j_call: TRBJ2-7; clone_size: few; d_call: -; cdr3_nt: TGTGCCAGCAGTTTCCCGTGGAAAGAAACCTCCTACGAGCAGTACTTC; cdr3_aa: CASSFPWKETSYEQYF
v_call: TRBV12-3/TRBV12-4; j_call: TRBJ1-5; clone_size: -; d_call: TRBD1; cdr3_nt: TGTGCCAGCGGAACCTCGGACAGGGCCAATCAGCCCCAGCATTTT; cdr3_aa: CASGTSDRANQPQHF
v_call: TRBV4-2; j_call: TRBJ2-3; clone_size: many; d_call: -; cdr3_nt: TGTGCCAGCAGCCAAGACGGCGGGAGCACAGATACGCAGTATTTT; cdr3_aa: CASSQDGGSTDTQYF
v_call: TRBV29-1; j_call: TRBJ2-7; clone_size: -; d_call: TRBD2; cdr3_nt: TGCAGCGTTGATAGCGGGAGGGCCTACGAGCAGTACTTC; cdr3_aa: CSVDSGRAYEQYF
v_call: TRBV2; j_call: TRBJ2-1; clone_size: few; d_call: -; cdr3_nt: TGTGCCAGCTTCTTGACGCCCGCAGCGGTCAATGAGCAGTTCTTC; cdr3_aa: CASFLTPAAVNEQFF
v_call: TRBV2; j_call: TRBJ2-7; clone_size: -; d_call: TRBD2; cdr3_nt: TGTGCCAGCAGTGAAGCGGGACTAGCGCCTTACAATGAGCAGTACTTC; cdr3_aa: CASSEAGLAPYNEQYF
v_call: TRBV5-6; j_call: TRBJ2-5; clone_size: -; d_call: -; cdr3_nt: TGTGCCAGCTGCGAGCGGAGATCTACCCAAGAGACCCAGTACTTC; cdr3_aa: CASCERRSTQETQYF
v_call: TRBV7-2; j_call: TRBJ2-3; clone_size: -; d_call: -; cdr3_nt: TGTGCCAGCATCGGGGACCCAGATACGCAGTATTTT; cdr3_aa: CASIGDPDTQYF
v_call: TRBV20-1; j_call: TRBJ2-7; clone_size: -; d_call: -; cdr3_nt: TGCAGTGCTTCCCAGACGGTTACCTACGAGCAGTACTTC; cdr3_aa: CSASQTVTYEQYF
v_call: TRBV12-3/TRBV12-4; j_call: TRBJ2-1; clone_size: -; d_call: TRBD2; cdr3_nt: TGTGCCAGCAGGTCCGGGACTAGCGGGAGGGCCGTGCAGTTCTTC; cdr3_aa: CASRSGTSGRAVQFF
v_call: TRBV9; j_call: TRBJ1-2; clone_size: many; d_call: TRBD1; cdr3_nt: TGTGCCAGCAGGGGACAGTACACCTATGGCTACACCTTC; cdr3_aa: CASRGQYTYGYTF
v_call: TRBV3-1; j_call: TRBJ2-7; clone_size: many; d_call: -; cdr3_nt: TGTGCCAGCAGCCAAGTGTCTAGCGAGCAGTACTTC; cdr3_aa: CASSQVSSEQYF
v_call: TRBV7-8; j_call: TRBJ2-7; clone_size: few; d_call: TRBD2; cdr3_nt: TGTGCCAGCGGTTCCGGGCGGGAGCACGAGCAGTACTTC; cdr3_aa: CASGSGREHEQYF
v_call: TRBV7-9; j_call: TRBJ2-5; clone_size: -; d_call: -; cdr3_nt: TGTGCCAGCAGCTCTGCGGGTTACCAAGAGACCCAGTACTTC; cdr3_aa: CASSSAGYQETQYF
v_call: TRBV2; j_call: TRBJ2-2; clone_size: -; d_call: -; cdr3_nt: TGTACCACTTCGACAAAAAGGGTCACCGGGGAGCTGTTTTTT; cdr3_aa: CTTSTKRVTGELFF
v_call: TRBV3-1; j_call: TRBJ1-5; clone_size: -; d_call: -; cdr3_nt: TGTGCCAGCAGCCAACAATTGGACGGGTCAGGGCCCCAGCATTTT; cdr3_aa: CASSQQLDGSGPQHF
v_call: TRBV7-6; j_call: TRBJ2-7; clone_size: many; d_call: -; cdr3_nt: TGTGCCAGCAGCTTAGGGTCCCCAGGAAGCCCCTACGAGCAGTACTTC; cdr3_aa: CASSLGSPGSPYEQYF
v_call: TRBV3-1; j_call: TRBJ1-2; clone_size: few; d_call: -; cdr3_nt: TGTGCCAGCAGCCCTCAGTCGGGGGACCGTGGCTACACCTTC; cdr3_aa: CASSPQSGDRGYTF
v_call: TRBV5-5; j_call: TRBJ1-2; clone_size: few; d_call: -; cdr3_nt: TGTGCCAGCAGCTTGCTCCAACCGCTCTATGGCTACACCTTC; cdr3_aa: CASSLLQPLYGYTF
v_call: TRBV20-1; j_call: TRBJ2-3; clone_size: few; d_call: -; cdr3_nt: TGCAGTGCTAGTTTCGTTCGTGGCACTACTACAGATACGCAGTATTTT; cdr3_aa: CSASFVRGTTTDTQYF
v_call: TRBV20-1; j_call: TRBJ1-6; clone_size: -; d_call: -; cdr3_nt: TGCAGTGCTAGAGATCAGGGAGGCTCACCCCTCCACTTT; cdr3_aa: CSARDQGGSPLHF
v_call: TRBV6-5; j_call: TRBJ1-2; clone_size: -; d_call: -; cdr3_nt: TGTGCCAGCTCGACGACCGGGGCCAGCTATGGCTACACCTTC; cdr3_aa: CASSTTGASYGYTF
v_call: TRBV29-1; j_call: TRBJ2-2; clone_size: -; d_call: -; cdr3_nt: TGCATCGTTGAAGAGTTCAGGTACTCCGGGGAGCTGTTTTTT; cdr3_aa: CIVEEFRYSGELFF
v_call: TRBV7-9; j_call: TRBJ2-1; clone_size: -; d_call: -; cdr3_nt: TGTGCCAGCAGCTTAGGGGGGGCGGGAAATGAGCGGTTCTTC; cdr3_aa: CASSLGGAGNERFF